The 32 T cell receptor beta chains below were found in one sample sequenced in a study of OX40 agonist ivuxolimab in advanced cancers. TCRdb's copy holds only in-frame clones and misses some; the assay was immunoSEQ multiplex PCR. The sample lists 65,000 to 80,000 clones, approximately 87% occurring once. Material: CD4+ or CD8+ T cells sorted from blood, obtained in a trial of the OX40 agonist ivuxolimab. The receptor source for this set is an adult with an advanced solid tumor such as melanoma, head and neck, liver or kidney cancer.

The chain uses TRBV18 and TRBJ2-1; 7 bases agree with TRBD1. This CDR3 comprises 15 residues. CDR1 KGHSH and CDR2 LQKENI come from the germline V gene. V lost 3 bases and J lost 2; bases outside the gene matches: 4. The CDR3 DNA is TGTGCCAGCTCACCGGGGCAGGGGGCCTACAATGAGCAGTTCTTC. Amino acid sequence: CASSPGQGAYNEQFF.

The chain employs TRBV7-2 and TRBJ2-5, with D possibly being TRBD2 (6 bases). The V end lost 0 bases, the J end lost 2 bases, and 10 bases lay between the germline ends. The CDR3 contains 15 residues. Germline CDR1 reads SGHTA; CDR2 reads FQGNSA. CDR3 amino acids: CASSLAPGLQETQYF. The CDR3 bases are TGTGCCAGCAGCTTAGCGCCGGGACTGCAAGAGACCCAGTACTTC.

The J gene is TRBJ1-4, the V gene TRBV5-8; D not certain. Germline CDR1 and CDR2: SGHTS and YDEGEE. This CDR3 contains 16 residues. The V end was cut by 4 bases, the J end by 6 bases, with 19 bases between. This CDR3 is CASSPGRGNLDEKLFF. The CDR3 bases are TGTGCCAGCAGCCCCGGTCGCGGCAACTTGGATGAAAAACTGTTTTTT. Combining the CDR3 with reference TRBV5-8 and TRBJ1-4 gives the whole variable domain EAGVTQSPTHLIKTRGQQATLRCSPISGHTSVYWYQQALGLGLQFLLWYDEGEERNRGNFPPRFSGRQFPNYSSELNVNALELEDSALYLCASSPGRGNLDEKLFFGSGTQLSVL.

This clone has more than one count but fewer than ten. This sequence joins TRBV7-9 and TRBJ1-4; D is unclear. V was pared by 5 bases and J by 11 bases, with 18 bases between. Germline lookup yields CDR1 SEHNR and CDR2 FQNEAQ (reference sequence). This CDR3 region has 14 residues. CDR3 nucleotides: TGTGCCAGCAGCCCTTCCTCGATTTCTGGGAAACTGTTTTTT. Protein product: CASSPSSISGKLFF.

The rearrangement links TRBV7-9 to TRBJ2-5; D is possibly TRBD2 (7 bases). Germline assignment: CDR1 SEHNR and CDR2 FQNEAQ (reference sequence). CDR3 size: 14 residues. The germline V and J ends were trimmed by 5 bases and 7 bases, with 17 bases remaining between them. CDR3 nucleotide sequence: TGTGCCAGCAGCACACAGGGAGGGGTCGGGACCCAGTACTTC. Encoded protein: CASSTQGGVGTQYF. The whole variable domain, filled in from reference TRBV7-9 and TRBJ2-5, reads DTGVSQNPRHKITKRGQNVTFRCDPISEHNRLYWYRQTLGQGPEFLTYFQNEAQLEKSRLLSDRFSAERPKGSFSTLEIQRTEQGDSAMYLCASSTQGGVGTQYFGPGTRLLVL.

The rearrangement uses TRBV5-4 and TRBJ1-1, with D possibly being TRBD1 (6 bases). Germline CDR1 and CDR2: SGHNT and YYREEE (reference sequence). Trimming left V 4 bases short and J 4 bases short, with 26 bases between. This CDR3 has 18 residues. The CDR3 is CASSPPLTGTYGGTEAFF. DNA of the CDR3: TGTGCCAGCAGCCCCCCCCTTACAGGGACCTATGGTGGCACTGAAGCTTTCTTT.

This chain connects TRBV28 to TRBJ2-5; D unresolved. The last part of the DNA fits TRBJ2-7 better; the J call may be wrong. The CDR3 runs 11 residues. The germline V gene has CDR1 MDHEN and CDR2 SYDVKM. The CDR3, as DNA: TGTGCCAGCAGTCAGAAATACGAGCAGTACTTC. It is translated as CASSQKYEQYF.

V gene TRBV4-3 combines with J gene TRBJ1-5; D unclear. Looked up from germline, CDR1 is LGHNA and CDR2 is YSLEER. The ends were cut back, 0 bases at V and 1 base at J, with 7 bases in the middle. The CDR3 is made up of 15 amino acids. The CDR3 DNA sequence: TGCGCCAGCAGCCAAGATCCCCACAGCAATCAGCCCCAGCATTTT. Residues: CASSQDPHSNQPQHF.

The rearrangement joins TRBV9 to TRBJ2-2; TRBD2 is a possible D gene (6 bases). The length of the CDR3 is 15 residues. V gave up 0 bases and J gave up 4 bases, with 10 bases separating them. Per germline, CDR1 SGDLS and CDR2 YYNGEE. CDR3 nucleotide sequence: TGTGCCAGCAGCGTAGTTCTGGGGGGCACCGGGGAGCTGTTTTTT. Its translation: CASSVVLGGTGELFF.

V usage is TRBV14 and J usage is TRBJ2-7; D not certain. The germline V and J ends were trimmed by 0 bases and 4 bases, with 7 bases remaining between them. CDR3 length equals 13 residues. Germline loops: CDR1 SGHDN, CDR2 FVKESK. CDR3 coding DNA: TGTGCCAGCAGCCAAGAGGTCCGTTACGAGCAGTACTTC. Amino acid sequence: CASSQEVRYEQYF.

This chain connects TRBV7-9 to TRBJ1-5; D is possibly TRBD1 (5 bases). The CDR3 totals 13 residues. V lost 5 bases, J lost 4 bases, and 9 bases lay in between. Germline V gene lookup returns CDR1 SEHNR and CDR2 FQNEAQ (reference sequence). The CDR3 DNA follows: TGTGCCAGCAGCCGGGACGGTAATCAGCCCCAGCATTTT. Amino acid sequence: CASSRDGNQPQHF.

V is TRBV7-6 and J is TRBJ1-5, with D tentatively TRBD1 (6 bases). The CDR3 length is 14 residues. Trimming took 4 bases from V and 1 from J, leaving 8 bases between them. The germline gives CDR1 SGHVS, CDR2 FNYEAQ. In DNA, the CDR3 is TGTGCCAGCAGCTCGGGGGGCAGCAATCAGCCCCAGCATTTT. Translating it yields CASSSGGSNQPQHF.

The chain recombines TRBV5-4 with TRBJ2-3; D is uncertain. The CDR3 is made up of 14 amino acids. The V end lost 4 bases, the J end lost 3 bases, and 12 bases lay between the germline ends. Germline lookup yields CDR1 SGHNT and CDR2 YYREEE (reference sequence). CDR3 amino acids: CASSTATTTDTQYF. The CDR3 DNA reads as TGTGCCAGCAGCACCGCCACGACTACAGATACGCAGTATTTT.

The gene calls are TRBV5-1 and TRBJ2-5; D tentatively reads TRBD1 or TRBD2 (5 bases each). The CDR3 runs to 14 residues. Germline V gene sequence: CDR1 SGHRS, CDR2 YFSETQ. The ends were cut back, 4 bases at V and 9 bases at J, with 19 bases in the middle. The CDR3: CASSPSGPAVAQYF. The CDR3 DNA follows: TGCGCCAGCAGCCCCTCGGGACCTGCGGTGGCCCAGTACTTC.

V usage is TRBV5-1 and J usage is TRBJ1-1; 7 bases agree with TRBD1. Germline CDR1 is SGHRS and CDR2 is YFSETQ. The CDR3 consists of 14 residues. The V gene end was trimmed by 7 bases and the J gene end by 8 bases; junction bases not matched to a gene: 14. The CDR3 DNA follows: TGCGCCAGCTCCTCCGGGTGGACAGGCGAGGAAGCTTTCTTT. It translates to CASSSGWTGEEAFF.

The chain is built from TRBV4-3 and TRBJ2-5; maybe TRBD2 (6 bases). The CDR3 consists of 16 residues. Trimming cost V 0 bases and J 7 bases, with 18 bases left between them. CDR1 and CDR2 (germline): LGHNA, YSLEER. The CDR3 DNA reads TGCGCCAGCAGCCAAGATACGGGGACTGCGGTGGGGACCCAGTACTTC. It is translated as CASSQDTGTAVGTQYF.

A few counts support this clone. The chain carries TRBV7-8 and TRBJ1-5; 7 bases agree with TRBD1. This CDR3 region has 16 residues. V trimming: 1 base; J trimming: 4 bases; junction bases outside the gene matches: 7. Per the germline V gene, CDR1 is SGHVS and CDR2 is FQNEAQ. In nucleotides, the CDR3 is TGTGCCAGCAGCTTAGTTCCGGGACAGAGAAATCAGCCCCAGCATTTT. Its protein is CASSLVPGQRNQPQHF.

The rearrangement uses TRBV7-2 and TRBJ1-3; 10 nucleotides match TRBD1. This CDR3 has 13 amino acids. J lost 4 bases, V lost 7 bases, and 1 base had no gene match. The germline V gene has CDR1 SGHTA and CDR2 FQGNSA. The chain's CDR3 is CASKTGGGNTIYF. The CDR3 DNA reads as TGTGCCAGCAAGACAGGGGGCGGAAACACCATATATTTT.

This clone was counted a few times. This chain links TRBV7-2 with TRBJ1-1; D gene unclear. The germline V and J ends were trimmed by 2 bases and 0 bases, with 19 bases remaining between them. The germline V gene encodes CDR1 SGHTA and CDR2 FQGNSA. This CDR3 contains 18 residues. CDR3 amino acids: CASSLRSGRTYVNTEAFF. The CDR3 bases are TGTGCCAGCAGCTTACGGTCCGGACGGACTTATGTGAACACTGAAGCTTTCTTT.

The chain employs TRBV6-1 and TRBJ1-6; D unclear. Germline V gene lookup returns CDR1 MNHNS and CDR2 SASEGT. The CDR3 sequence is 11 residues long. Deletions cut 2 bases from V and 7 bases from J, with 0 bases between. CDR3 nucleotide sequence: TGTGCCAGCAGTGAAAATTCACCCCTCCACTTT. Its protein is CASSENSPLHF.

This clone was seen just once. The J gene is TRBJ1-3, the V gene TRBV11-2, with D perhaps matching TRBD1 (6 bases). V dropped 1 base and J dropped 2 bases, with 12 bases sitting between them. The germline gives CDR1 SGHAT, CDR2 FQNNGV. The CDR3 is made up of 16 amino acids. The CDR3 is CASSLVRGGPGNTIYF. As DNA, the CDR3 is TGTGCCAGCAGCTTAGTTCGGGGGGGCCCTGGAAACACCATATATTTT. The whole variable domain, filled in from reference TRBV11-2 and TRBJ1-3, reads EAGVAQSPRYKIIEKRQSVAFWCNPISGHATLYWYQQILGQGPKLLIQFQNNGVVDDSQLPKDRFSAERLKGVDSTLKIQPAKLEDSAVYLCASSLVRGGPGNTIYFGEGSWLTVV.

The V gene is TRBV12-5, the J gene TRBJ2-5; D is possibly TRBD1 (6 bases). The CDR3 has 14 amino acids. The germline CDR1 and CDR2 sequences are LGHNT and FRNRAP. V dropped 6 bases and J dropped 2 bases, with 13 bases sitting between them. The CDR3 region has the DNA TGTGCTAGTGGCAGGGGAGCTGAACAAGAGACCCAGTACTTC. It specifies CASGRGAEQETQYF.

The chain carries TRBV5-4 and TRBJ1-6, with TRBD1 as a possible D gene (6 bases). Trimming removed 4 bases from V and 9 bases from J, with 17 bases in between. The germline CDR1 and CDR2 sequences are SGHNT and YYREEE (reference sequence). This CDR3 is 15 amino acids long. The CDR3 DNA reads as TGTGCCAGCAGCCCGGGGGGCAGGGGCTCTTCACCCCTCCACTTT. It translates to CASSPGGRGSSPLHF.

The J gene is TRBJ2-5, the V gene TRBV28; TRBD1 matches 7 bases. Trimming cost V 6 bases and J 4 bases; bases outside gene matches: 8. There are 14 residues in the CDR3. CDR1 is MDHEN and CDR2 is SYDVKM in the germline V gene. CDR3 region: CASRNRGIGETQYF. In nucleotides, the CDR3 is TGTGCCAGCAGGAACAGGGGTATTGGAGAGACCCAGTACTTC.

The rearrangement links TRBV6-5 to TRBJ2-7; D gene unclear. The germline CDR1 and CDR2 sequences are MNHEY and SVGAGI. There are 12 residues in the CDR3. V shed 6 bases and J shed 0 bases, with 6 bases lying between them. The CDR3 coding sequence is TGTGCCAGCAGGAGTAGCTCCTACGAGCAGTACTTC. Translating it yields CASRSSSYEQYF.

The V and J genes are TRBV6-5 and TRBJ2-3, with D uncertain. Germline CDR1 and CDR2: MNHEY and SVGAGI. Trimming shortened V by 2 bases and J by 1 base, and 10 bases separated the two germline ends. CDR3 length equals 15 residues. The CDR3 loop is CASSYAGWGTDTQYF. The CDR3 DNA sequence: TGTGCCAGCAGTTACGCCGGTTGGGGCACAGATACGCAGTATTTT.

The chain's CDR3 is CASSSGQGDNEQFF. The CDR3 coding sequence is TGTGCCAGCAGCTCGGGACAGGGGGACAATGAGCAGTTCTTC. This chain uses TRBV28 with TRBJ2-1, with TRBD1 matching 11 bases. CDR3 length equals 14 residues. V was pared by 6 bases and J by 5 bases, with 3 bases of the junction left unmatched. Germline CDR1 MDHEN, CDR2 SYDVKM.

This clone appeared once. The J gene is TRBJ1-4, the V gene TRBV6-6; no firm D call. V lost 6 bases to trimming and J lost 7 bases, with 12 bases between them. Per germline, CDR1 MNHNY and CDR2 SVGAGI (reference sequence). The CDR3 sequence is 13 residues long. The CDR3: CASSRAWGEKLFF. The CDR3 nucleotides read TGTGCCAGCAGCCGGGCCTGGGGTGAAAAACTGTTTTTT.

The gene calls are TRBV19 and TRBJ1-1; 7 bases are a match to TRBD1. V trimming: 6 bases; J trimming: 5 bases; junction bases outside the gene matches: 15. CDR3 length: 16 residues. Germline-derived CDR1 and CDR2 are LNHDA and SQIVND (reference sequence). The CDR3 sequence: CASRPRQGRSGTEAFF. CDR3 DNA sequence: TGTGCCAGTAGACCAAGACAGGGACGATCGGGGACTGAAGCTTTCTTT.

V gene TRBV6-6 combines with J gene TRBJ1-5, with 7 bases identical to TRBD1. This CDR3 is built from 16 residues. The germline V gene has CDR1 MNHNY and CDR2 SVGAGI (reference sequence). V gave up 7 bases and J gave up 2 bases; unmatched junction bases: 11. Here the CDR3 DNA reads TGTGCCAGCAAGTTGGCAGGGGGAATGGGCAATCAGCCCCAGCATTTT. Its translation is CASKLAGGMGNQPQHF.

The rearrangement links TRBV6-5 to TRBJ2-3, with TRBD2 identical over 7 bases. CDR3 length equals 16 residues. With 4 bases clipped from V and 4 bases from J, the junction kept 11 bases outside the gene matches. The germline CDR1 and CDR2 sequences are MNHEY and SVGAGI. In DNA form, the CDR3 reads TGTGCCAGCAGTTTAACTAGCGTGGGAGCGGCAGATACGCAGTATTTT. It yields the protein CASSLTSVGAADTQYF.

This chain connects TRBV6-1 to TRBJ1-6, with a tentative D call TRBD1 (5 bases). The germline gives CDR1 MNHNS, CDR2 SASEGT. This CDR3 spans 16 amino acids. Trimming cost V 0 bases and J 9 bases, with 15 bases left between them. CDR3 residues: CASSEAGELGPSPLHF. The CDR3 nucleotides are TGTGCCAGCAGTGAAGCTGGGGAACTGGGGCCTTCACCCCTCCACTTT.